This T cell receptor (beta chain) is drawn from a study of cytomegalovirus exposure and HLA in healthy donors. In this sample, this clone turned up a few times. CDR3 size: 12 residues. Germline assignment: CDR1 SQVTM and CDR2 ANQGSEA. V was clipped by 3 bases and J by 4 bases, with 9 bases between them. With 60 Vbeta and 13 Jbeta primers, the PCR was carried out. Repertoires were generated with immunoSEQ multiplex PCR, while TCRdb's copy carries only in-frame clones and drops some. The data contain some 200,000 clones, 82% of them singletons. Sequencing was done on a sample of PBMCs. This sequence originates from a woman aged 18-30 years in good health and CMV-seronegative. The rearrangement uses TRBV29-1 and TRBJ1-1, with D tentatively TRBD1 (5 bases). CDR3 sequence (DNA): TGCAGCGTTGAGGGGGGGGTCACTGAAGCTTTCTTT. Translation: CSVEGGVTEAFF.